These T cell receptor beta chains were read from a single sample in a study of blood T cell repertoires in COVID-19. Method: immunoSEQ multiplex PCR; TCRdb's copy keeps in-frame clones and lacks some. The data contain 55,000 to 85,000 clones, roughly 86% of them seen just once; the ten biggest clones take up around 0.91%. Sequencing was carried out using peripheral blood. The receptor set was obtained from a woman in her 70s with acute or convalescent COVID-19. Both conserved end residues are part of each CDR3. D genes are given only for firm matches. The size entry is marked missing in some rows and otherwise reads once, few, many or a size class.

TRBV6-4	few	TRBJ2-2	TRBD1	TGTGCCAGCAGTGACTCTTACAGGGGAGTCGGGGAGCTGTTTTTT	CASSDSYRGVGELFF
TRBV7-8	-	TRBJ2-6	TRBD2	TGTGCCAGCAGCCTCGGGGGGGCGTCTGGGGCCAACGTCCTGACTTTC	CASSLGGASGANVLTF
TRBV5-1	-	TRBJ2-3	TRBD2	TGCGCCAGCAGCTTACTTAGCGGGGGAAGGTCAGATACGCAGTATTTT	CASSLLSGGRSDTQYF
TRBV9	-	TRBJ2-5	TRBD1	TGTGCCAGCAGCATGGACAGGGGTAATCAAGAGACCCAGTACTTC	CASSMDRGNQETQYF
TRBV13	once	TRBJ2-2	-	TGTGCCAGCAGCTCCTCGGGACTTCTATACCCGACACCCACCGGGGAGCTGTTTTTT	CASSSSGLLYPTPTGELFF
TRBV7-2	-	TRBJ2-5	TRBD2	TGTGCCAGCAGCTTCGGGGGGGGTCCGGGCCGGGAGACCCAGTACTTC	CASSFGGGPGRETQYF
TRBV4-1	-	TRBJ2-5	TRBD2	TGCGCCAGCAGCCAAGAAGAGACCCGGGGGGGGACCCAGTACTTC	CASSQEETRGGTQYF
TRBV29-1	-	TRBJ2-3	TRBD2	TGCAGCGTGTTAACTAGCGGGGCTCCCACAGATACGCAGTATTTT	CSVLTSGAPTDTQYF
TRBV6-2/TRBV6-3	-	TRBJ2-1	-	TGTGCCAGCAGTTACAAACTTAGTGCTGTTGAGCAGTTCTTC	CASSYKLSAVEQFF
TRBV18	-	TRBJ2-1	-	TGTGCCAGCTCACCAAAATCAGGAAGTGGGCACAATGAGCAGTTCTTC	CASSPKSGSGHNEQFF
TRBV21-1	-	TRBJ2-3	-	-	CASSNSSVVGGGTDTDTQYF
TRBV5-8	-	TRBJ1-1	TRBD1	TGTGCCAGCAGCCGGACAGGGTTTGAAGCTTTCTTT	CASSRTGFEAFF
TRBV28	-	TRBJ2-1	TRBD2	TGTGCCAGCGGATCAACCGGGACTAGCGGGTCCCAGTTCTTC	CASGSTGTSGSQFF
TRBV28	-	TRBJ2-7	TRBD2	TGTGCCAGCAGTTCGGCGGGGGGAAGCTCCTACGAGCAGTACTTC	CASSSAGGSSYEQYF
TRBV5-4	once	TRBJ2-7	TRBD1	TGTGCCAGCAGCTCCGACAGGGATACGCCCGTCGAGCAGTACTTC	CASSSDRDTPVEQYF
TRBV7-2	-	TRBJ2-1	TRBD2	TGTGCCAGCAGCCGGACTAGCGGGGATTACAATGAGCAGTTCTTC	CASSRTSGDYNEQFF
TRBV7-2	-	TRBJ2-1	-	TGTGCCAGCAGCTTAGTGGGAGGGGGGGCCTACAATGAGCAGTTCTTC	CASSLVGGGAYNEQFF
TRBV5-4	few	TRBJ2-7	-	TGTGCCAGCAGCCGCCCCGGACAGAGTTCCTACGAGCAGTACTTC	CASSRPGQSSYEQYF